Shown below are 20 T cell receptor beta chains from a single sample sequenced in a study of blood T cell repertoires in COVID-19 (dated by TCRdb to 2020 to 2021). Libraries were constructed by the immunoSEQ multiplex PCR assay. TCRdb mirrors the immuneACCESS table, restricted to in-frame sequences. Some clones are absent from its copies; in checked studies, under half trace to an unresolved V gene, and the reason for the others is unknown. A total of 200,000 to 300,000 clones appear in this sample, about 87% of them only once. Roughly 2.5% of the sample goes to the ten largest clones. Specimen: peripheral blood. All receptors come from a woman in her fifties or sixties with acute or convalescent COVID-19.

This clone was seen only a few times. The chain is built from TRBV6-6 and TRBJ2-7; weak D call: TRBD1 (6 bases). V was cut by 6 bases and J by 1 base, with 16 bases left in between. The CDR3 loop spans 15 amino acids. Germline V gene sequence: CDR1 MNHNY, CDR2 SVGAGI (reference sequence). The CDR3 loop is CASRSGARLSYEQYF. CDR3 bases: TGTGCCAGCAGGTCAGGGGCCCGACTTTCCTACGAGCAGTACTTC.

The chain carries TRBV21-1 and TRBJ2-2; the table's TRBD1 call for D was not verified on the DNA. TRBV21-1 is a pseudogene. There are 14 residues in the CDR3. The CDR3: CASLGAGLAGELFF. The CDR3 bases are TGTGCCAGCTTGGGGGCAGGGTTGGCCGGGGAGCTGTTTTTT.

This chain links TRBV9 with TRBJ1-2; 7 bases are a match to TRBD1. CDR3 length: 14 residues. The germline V gene encodes CDR1 SGDLS and CDR2 YYNGEE. V dropped 0 bases and J dropped 4; count of bases not matched to a gene: 3. The CDR3 protein is CASSVGQGVYGYTF. In DNA form, the CDR3 reads TGTGCCAGCAGCGTAGGGCAGGGGGTCTATGGCTACACCTTC.

The chain links TRBV27 to TRBJ1-5; D is possibly TRBD1 (5 bases). Per germline, CDR1 MNHEY and CDR2 SMNVEV (reference sequence). The CDR3 length is 16 residues. Trimming shortened V by 3 bases and J by 0 bases, and 12 bases separated the two germline ends. The CDR3 sequence: CASSLAPQGSNQPQHF. The CDR3 coding sequence is TGTGCCAGCAGTTTGGCGCCCCAGGGTAGCAATCAGCCCCAGCATTTT.

V usage is TRBV11-3 and J usage is TRBJ1-4; 9 bases map to TRBD1. This CDR3 spans 14 amino acids. V lost 5 bases to trimming and J lost 5 bases; unmatched junction nucleotides: 3. The germline gives CDR1 SGHNT, CDR2 YENEEA. The CDR3 region is CASSAGTGNEKLFF. The CDR3 DNA sequence: TGTGCCAGCAGCGCCGGGACAGGGAATGAAAAACTGTTTTTT.

The rearrangement links TRBV7-3 to TRBJ2-7, with D unresolved. The CDR3 is 13 residues long. V was trimmed by 0 bases and J by 6 bases, leaving 9 bases between them. CDR1 SGHTA and CDR2 FQGTGA come from the germline V gene. The CDR3 region is CASSLTSGGEQYF. CDR3 nucleotides: TGTGCCAGCAGCTTAACTAGTGGTGGCGAGCAGTACTTC.

This chain uses TRBV6-5 with TRBJ1-2, with 10 bases fitting TRBD1. The V and J ends lost 5 bases and 7 bases, in that order; junction bases with no gene match: 4. This CDR3 comprises 13 residues. Germline CDR1 and CDR2: MNHEY and SVGAGI. CDR3 coding DNA: TGTGCCAGCAGTACCCGGGACAGGGGTGGCTACACCTTC. It specifies CASSTRDRGGYTF.

J is TRBJ2-7 and V is TRBV27, with 7 nucleotides matching TRBD1. CDR3 length: 11 residues. CDR1 is MNHEY and CDR2 is SMNVEV in the germline V gene (reference sequence). The V gene end was trimmed by 4 bases and the J gene end by 6 bases; junction bases not matched to a gene: 0. CDR3 residues: CASSWTGEQYF. The CDR3 region has the DNA TGTGCCAGCAGTTGGACAGGCGAGCAGTACTTC.

The rearrangement uses TRBV7-2 and TRBJ2-7, with TRBD1 matching over 8 bases. The CDR3 totals 16 residues. Germline trimming cut 1 base from V and 0 bases from J; bases unmatched to any gene: 5. Germline CDR1 SGHTA, CDR2 FQGNSA. The CDR3 DNA reads TGTGCCAGCAGCTTAGAAGGACAGGGCGTCTCCTACGAGCAGTACTTC. This translates into CASSLEGQGVSYEQYF.

The gene calls are TRBV7-2 and TRBJ2-7; 8 bases are a match to TRBD1. The germline gives CDR1 SGHTA, CDR2 FQGNSA. With V trimmed by 4 bases and J by 0 bases, 8 bases remained unmatched. The CDR3 consists of 16 residues. The CDR3: CASSSGWTGSSYEQYF. The CDR3 nucleotides are TGTGCCAGCAGCTCGGGGTGGACAGGGAGCTCCTACGAGCAGTACTTC. Filled out from reference TRBV7-2 and TRBJ2-7, the complete variable domain reads GAGVSQSPSNKVTEKGKDVELRCDPISGHTALYWYRQSLGQGLEFLIYFQGNSAPDKSGLPSDRFSAERTGGSVSTLTIQRTQQEDSAVYLCASSSGWTGSSYEQYFGPGTRLTVT.

This clone was recorded only once. This chain connects TRBV5-1 to TRBJ1-2, with TRBD1 identical over 8 bases. This CDR3 is built from 15 residues. Germline V gene sequence: CDR1 SGHRS, CDR2 YFSETQ. Trimming removed 2 bases from V and 2 bases from J; junction bases left unmatched: 5. CDR3 loop: CASSLSGGPNYGYTF. In DNA, the CDR3 is TGCGCCAGCAGCTTATCAGGGGGCCCCAACTATGGCTACACCTTC.

V gene TRBV28 combines with J gene TRBJ1-4, with D possibly matching TRBD1 (5 bases). Germline V gives CDR1 MDHEN, CDR2 SYDVKM. The ends were cut back, 0 bases at V and 0 bases at J, with 17 bases in the middle. This CDR3 has 19 amino acids. CDR3 sequence: CASSLWRPQGLATNEKLFF. The CDR3 DNA reads TGTGCCAGCAGTTTATGGAGGCCCCAGGGACTAGCAACTAATGAAAAACTGTTTTTT.

The chain links TRBV10-1 to TRBJ2-2; 14 positions agree with TRBD2. Trimming cost V 2 bases and J 2 bases; bases outside gene matches: 7. This CDR3 has 19 residues. Per the germline V gene, CDR1 is WNHNN and CDR2 is SYGVQD (reference sequence). As DNA, the CDR3 is TGCGCCAGCAGTGAGACCCGGACTAGCGGGAGGTCAAACACCGGGGAGCTGTTTTTT. This encodes CASSETRTSGRSNTGELFF.

The V gene is TRBV20-1, the J gene TRBJ1-5, with D possibly matching TRBD1 (6 bases). CDR1 DFQATT and CDR2 SNEGSKA come from the germline V gene (reference sequence). CDR3 length: 12 amino acids. V was clipped by 3 bases and J by 7 bases, with 10 bases between them. CDR3 nucleotides: TGCAGTGCTAGTAGGGGGGGCCAGCCCCAGCATTTT. As protein: CSASRGGQPQHF.

The J gene is TRBJ2-2, the V gene TRBV30; 8 positions agree with TRBD1. V lost 4 bases and J lost 6; bases outside the gene matches: 4. The CDR3 runs to 13 residues. The germline V gene has CDR1 GTSNPN and CDR2 SVGIG (reference sequence). Written as DNA, the CDR3 is TGTGCCTGGAACCGACAGGGGTCCGGGGAGCTGTTTTTT. It is translated as CAWNRQGSGELFF. Variable domain in full (rest from reference TRBV30 and TRBJ2-2): SQTIHQWPATLVQPVGSPLSLECTVEGTSNPNLYWYRQAAGRGLQLLFYSVGIGQISSEVPQNLSASRPQDRQFILSSKKLLLSDSGFYLCAWNRQGSGELFFGEGSRLTVL.

The V gene is TRBV28, the J gene TRBJ2-1, with a tentative D call TRBD1 (6 bases). The CDR3 contains 11 residues. Looked up from germline, CDR1 is MDHEN and CDR2 is SYDVKM. CDR3 region: CSTGPYNEQFF. Here the CDR3 DNA reads TGTTCGACAGGCCCCTACAATGAGCAGTTCTTC.

The chain couples TRBV12-5 to TRBJ1-1; D is unclear. V was pared by 2 bases and J by 3 bases, with 13 bases between. The length of the CDR3 is 15 residues. Germline V CDR1 and CDR2: LGHNT, FRNRAP. The CDR3 DNA follows: TGTGCTAGTGGTTTGTCGGGATATGGGCACACTGAAGCTTTCTTT. Residues: CASGLSGYGHTEAFF.

A few counts support this clone. The rearrangement joins TRBV5-5 to TRBJ1-1, with unresolved D. V was trimmed by 3 bases and J by 3 bases, leaving 9 bases between them. Germline CDR1 reads SGHKS; CDR2 reads YYEKEE (reference sequence). The CDR3 length is 13 residues. Written as DNA, the CDR3 is TGTGCCAGCAGCTCCGGGGAATACACTGAAGCTTTCTTT. Translation: CASSSGEYTEAFF.

The CDR3 spells CASSPGTKGGFYEQYF. The CDR3 region has the DNA TGTGCCAGCTCACCGGGTACTAAAGGGGGTTTCTACGAGCAGTACTTC. This sequence joins TRBV18 and TRBJ2-7, with D perhaps TRBD1 (6 bases). This CDR3 has 16 amino acids. CDR1 and CDR2 from the germline V gene are KGHSH and LQKENI. Deletions cut 3 bases from V and 3 bases from J, with 18 bases between.

In this sample, this clone turned up once. The V call is TRBV19, the J call TRBJ2-5; 7 nucleotides line up with TRBD1. The CDR3 runs to 14 residues. From germline, CDR1 is LNHDA and CDR2 SQIVND (reference sequence). V lost 4 bases and J lost 1; bases outside the gene matches: 3. The CDR3 sequence: CASSTGTAQETQYF. The CDR3 DNA follows: TGTGCCAGTAGTACTGGGACAGCCCAAGAGACCCAGTACTTC.